Included here is one T cell receptor (beta chain) sequence, with context. The V gene lost 2 bases and the J gene lost 6 bases, with 9 bases spanning the gap. Germline V gene lookup returns CDR1 SGHRS and CDR2 YFSETQ. The CDR3 runs to 13 residues. This specimen belongs to a study of shared clonotypes between healthy human individuals. Generated by immunoSEQ multiplex PCR, the TCRdb table keeps only in-frame clones and is missing some. Here the sample spans approximately 500,000 clones, 90% to 96% being singletons. The genes are TRBV5-1 and TRBJ2-1; the D is unclear. Sequenced material: naive CD4+ T cells sorted from blood. Specified subset: CD45RA+ positively selected. The sequence derives from a woman under 40 in good health. The CDR3 region has the DNA TGCGCCAGCAGCTTTCCGGGCCTCAATGAGCAGTTCTTC. Its translation is CASSFPGLNEQFF. The full variable domain, in which reference TRBV5-1 and TRBJ2-1 provide the parts outside the CDR3, is KAGVTQTPRYLIKTRGQQVTLSCSPISGHRSVSWYQQTPGQGLQFLFEYFSETQRNKGNFPGRFSGRQFSNSRSEMNVSTLELGDSALYLCASSFPGLNEQFFGPGTRLTVL.